The T cell receptor beta chain described here comes from a study of shared clonotypes between healthy human individuals. Study context: The cohort comprised a couple of women and a few men. Their ages spanned 18 to 49 years.

Findings of the study overall: Collection of samples was limited to blood; tissue repertoires likely differ.

Concerning this clone itself: What it recognizes is unknown.

Germline CDR1 and CDR2: SGHNT and YYREEE (reference sequence). Trimming removed 0 bases from V and 3 bases from J; junction bases left unmatched: 8. The CDR3 length is 16 residues. Only in-frame clones appear in the TCRdb table, and some are missing; sequencing was by immunoSEQ multiplex PCR. The sample has about 1 million clones, 65% to 80% seen once. The sample taken for sequencing was memory CD4+ T cells sorted from blood. Specified subset: CD45RA-negative fraction. The J gene is TRBJ2-7, the V gene TRBV5-4, with TRBD2 matching over 8 bases. The source is a man aged 18 to 29 in good health. This chain's CDR3 is CASSLGGLVGSYEQYF. The CDR3 coding sequence is TGTGCCAGCAGCTTGGGGGGACTAGTGGGGAGCTACGAGCAGTACTTC.